This T cell receptor beta chain was documented in a study of blood T cells in healthy people across ages. Whole-study findings and limits: Unsorted PBMCs prevented conclusive naive versus antigen-experienced comparison. Naive CD4+ cells and diversity were both higher in long-lived donors than in aged donors.

With respect to this clonotype: The target antigen is unknown.

Per the germline V gene, CDR1 is LGHDT and CDR2 is YNNKEL (reference sequence). The V end lost 1 base, the J end lost 9 bases, and 18 bases lay between the germline ends. This CDR3 spans 15 amino acids. Sample-barcoded 5' priming and a J-beta primer mix drove a second PCR of roughly 6 to 12 cycles. A template-switch adaptor that had 12 random nucleotides put a tag on each cDNA molecule. TCRdb reanalysed the 5' RACE reads using MiXCR and keeps one entry per CDR3 protein. The table shows more than 800,000 distinct CDR3 sequences, with 45% occurring only once. The TCR was taken from a woman aged 55-70 years in good health. The sample comprised blood. V usage is TRBV3-1 and J usage is TRBJ2-5, with D tentatively TRBD1 (6 bases). The CDR3 reads CASSQGWVGKGAQYF. The DNA for the CDR3 is TGTGCCAGCAGCCAAGGTTGGGTGGGCAAGGGGGCCCAGTACTTC.